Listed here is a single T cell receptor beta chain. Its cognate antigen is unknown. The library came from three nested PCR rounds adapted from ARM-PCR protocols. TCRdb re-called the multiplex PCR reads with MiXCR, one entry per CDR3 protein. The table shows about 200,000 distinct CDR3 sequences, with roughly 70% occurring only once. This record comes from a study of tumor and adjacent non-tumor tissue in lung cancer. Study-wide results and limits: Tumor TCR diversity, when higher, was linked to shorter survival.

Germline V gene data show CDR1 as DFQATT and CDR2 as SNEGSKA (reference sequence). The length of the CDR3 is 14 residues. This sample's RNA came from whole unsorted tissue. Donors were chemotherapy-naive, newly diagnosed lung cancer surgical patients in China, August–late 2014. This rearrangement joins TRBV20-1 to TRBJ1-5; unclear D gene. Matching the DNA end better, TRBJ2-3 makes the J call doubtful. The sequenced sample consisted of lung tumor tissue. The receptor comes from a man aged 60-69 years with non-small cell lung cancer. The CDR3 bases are TGCAGTGCTAGAGACGGTTATAGCAATCAGCCCCAGTATTTT. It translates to CSARDGYSNQPQYF.